Listed below are T cell receptor beta chains from one sample, sequenced in a study of shared clonotypes between healthy human individuals. Libraries were prepared by immunoSEQ multiplex PCR; TCRdb keeps only in-frame clonotypes and omits some of them. The sample lists about a million clones, 77% seen once, with roughly 0.82% in the top ten. The sample was memory CD4+ T cells from PBMCs. Receptors originate from a man aged 18 to 29 in good health. Some clones in this sample may be carry-over from other donors' samples. CDR3s include the opening cysteine and the closing phenylalanine or tryptophan. A D gene is named only where the DNA matches it firmly. Clone size is shown for a subset of rows, as once, few, many or a class of expanded clone.

J	size	V	D	CDR3	DNA
TRBJ2-5	NA	TRBV10-1	NA	CASSRQVQETQYF	TGCGCCAGCAGTAGACAGGTCCAAGAGACCCAGTACTTC
TRBJ2-5	once	TRBV9	NA	CASSITGRPGSDQYF	TGTGCCAGCAGCATCACGGGCCGACCTGGGTCCGACCAGTACTTC
TRBJ2-5	many	TRBV28	NA	CASSLQGGKETQYF	TGTGCCAGCAGTCTACAGGGAGGGAAAGAGACCCAGTACTTC
TRBJ2-7	NA	TRBV13	NA	CASSPSSYEQYF	TGTGCCAGCAGCCCCTCCTCCTACGAGCAGTACTTC
TRBJ2-6	NA	TRBV21-1	NA	CASSKEKGGPFIRGANVLTF	TGTGCCAGCAGCAAAGAAAAGGGCGGACCATTTATACGAGGGGCCAACGTCCTGACTTTC
TRBJ2-5	NA	TRBV7-3	NA	CASSDLGQEGETQYF	TGTGCCAGCAGCGATCTGGGACAAGAAGGAGAGACCCAGTACTTC
TRBJ2-3	once	TRBV5-1	TRBD1	CASSQGQGFTDTQYF	TGCGCCAGCAGCCAGGGACAGGGCTTCACAGATACGCAGTATTTT
TRBJ1-4	NA	TRBV28	TRBD1	CASRTPGTGGEKLFF	TGTGCCAGCAGAACGCCTGGGACAGGGGGGGAAAAACTGTTTTTT
TRBJ2-1	NA	TRBV7-3	NA	CASSPTSFNEQFF	TGTGCCAGCAGCCCCACTTCGTTCAATGAGCAGTTCTTC
TRBJ1-5	NA	TRBV30	NA	CAWSLDGNQPQHF	TGTGCCTGGAGTCTTGACGGGAATCAGCCCCAGCATTTT
TRBJ2-2	few	TRBV14	NA	CASSRYSVGELFF	TGTGCCAGCAGCCGATACTCGGTCGGGGAGCTGTTTTTT
TRBJ1-1	NA	TRBV5-1	NA	CASSLGTGNTEAFF	TGCGCCAGCAGCTTGGGCACGGGGAACACTGAAGCTTTCTTT
TRBJ1-5	NA	TRBV18	TRBD1	CASSPGTGGNQPQHF	TGTGCCAGCTCACCGGGGACAGGGGGCAATCAGCCCCAGCATTTT
TRBJ2-7	NA	TRBV25-1	NA	CASSEFLVTDTTYEQYF	TGTGCCAGCAGTGAATTTCTAGTTACGGACACCACCTACGAGCAGTACTTC
TRBJ2-5	few	TRBV5-1	NA	CASSRAGEPQETQYF	TGCGCCAGCAGCCGGGCAGGGGAACCCCAAGAGACCCAGTACTTC
TRBJ1-2	NA	TRBV7-2	NA	CASSLPNYGYTF	TGTGCCAGCAGCCTTCCGAACTATGGCTACACCTTC
TRBJ2-3	once	TRBV4-3	TRBD2	CASSQDWEGLAGTDTQYF	TGCGCCAGCAGCCAAGATTGGGAGGGGCTAGCGGGCACAGATACGCAGTATTTT
TRBJ2-5	NA	TRBV5-6	NA	CASSLGVRETQYF	TGTGCCAGCAGCTTGGGAGTCCGGGAGACCCAGTACTTC
TRBJ1-2	NA	TRBV5-1	NA	CASSFLQANADYTF	TGCGCCAGCAGCTTCCTACAGGCCAACGCGGACTACACCTTC
TRBJ2-1	NA	TRBV5-1	NA	CASSQGSSYNEQFF	TGCGCCAGCAGCCAAGGGAGCTCCTACAATGAGCAGTTCTTC
TRBJ2-7	once	TRBV28	NA	CASSFVQKNYEQYF	TGTGCCAGCAGTTTTGTCCAGAAGAACTACGAGCAGTACTTC
TRBJ2-5	NA	TRBV9	TRBD2	CASSTGLAGLKETQYF	TGTGCCAGCAGCACCGGACTAGCGGGCCTCAAAGAGACCCAGTACTTC
TRBJ1-4	NA	TRBV10-3	TRBD1	CAIGGQSNEKLFF	TGTGCCATCGGGGGACAGAGTAATGAAAAACTGTTTTTT
TRBJ2-7	once	TRBV7-9	NA	CASSTESGAEQYF	TGTGCCAGCAGCACGGAATCAGGGGCCGAGCAGTACTTC
TRBJ1-2	NA	TRBV30	TRBD1	CAWRRTGGEGYTF	TGTGCCTGGAGACGGACAGGGGGAGAAGGCTACACCTTC